This T cell receptor (beta chain) was identified in a study of control samples from healthy donors and cancer patients. Clones were read by immunoSEQ multiplex PCR, and TCRdb kept only the in-frame ones, dropping some. The data hold 140,000 or so clones, with approximately 88% observed a single time. This CDR3 is built from 16 residues. With V trimmed by 0 bases and J by 3 bases, 3 bases remained unmatched. Germline CDR1 is SGDLS and CDR2 is YYNGEE. The sequence came from a man in his thirties or forties in good health. The chain combines TRBV9 with TRBJ2-5; TRBD2 agrees at 12 bases. The source material was blood. CDR3 residues: CASSVGPSGGEETQYF. CDR3 nucleotide sequence: TGTGCCAGCAGCGTAGGGCCTAGCGGGGGGGAAGAGACCCAGTACTTC.